This T cell receptor beta chain appears in the sequencing data of a study of human T cells and chemical hapten exposure. Study-level results: TCRs exceeding a frequency of 1 in 1000 stayed unchanged under DPC sensitization.

The CDR3 totals 11 residues. Germline lookup yields CDR1 MNHNS and CDR2 SASEGT. The V gene lost 9 bases and the J gene lost 5 bases, with 11 bases spanning the gap. Comment on this clonotype: Its target is unknown.

TCRdb re-called the RACE reads through MiXCR, storing one row per CDR3 protein. The profile shows some 120,000 distinct CDR3 sequences, roughly 9.5% of them singletons. Noted time point: healthy volunteer bleed at 2 weeks. Total RNA came from unfractionated whole blood. The rearrangement uses TRBV6-1 and TRBJ2-7; no clear D. The sequence derives from a male donor in good health. Some clones in this sample may be carry-over from other donors' samples. Material for sequencing was whole blood. CDR3 sequence reads: CASRGWDEQYF. Written as DNA, the CDR3 is TGTGCCAGTCGCGGCTGGGACGAGCAGTACTTC.